One and the same sample provided the 21 T cell receptor beta chains below, sequenced in a study of blood T cells in healthy people across ages. Using a J-beta primer mix together with a sample-barcoded 5' primer, a second PCR was run for roughly 6 to 12 cycles. TCRdb called the 5' RACE reads again in MiXCR, with one record for every CDR3 protein. This table has some 1.5 million distinct CDR3 sequences, roughly 28% appearing once. The sample comprised blood. These TCRs come from a woman aged 30 to 39 in good health.

This clonotype has a handful of counts. The chain combines TRBV10-3 with TRBJ1-1; TRBD1 might be the D (6 bases). The germline V and J ends were trimmed by 5 bases and 1 base, with 8 bases remaining between them. Germline CDR1 reads ENHRY; CDR2 reads SYGVKD. This CDR3 comprises 13 residues. The CDR3 DNA reads TGTGCCATCAGTCAGGGACAGAACACTGAAGCTTTCTTT. Translated: CAISQGQNTEAFF.

The chain links TRBV12-5 to TRBJ2-5; 9 bases map to TRBD1. Trimming removed 4 bases from V and 4 bases from J; junction bases left unmatched: 7. Germline V gene data show CDR1 as LGHNT and CDR2 as FRNRAP. The CDR3 runs 15 residues. The CDR3 sequence: CASGWALGQGETQYF. The DNA for the CDR3 is TGTGCTAGTGGTTGGGCACTGGGACAGGGAGAGACCCAGTACTTC.

Comment on this clonotype: A much larger clone sits a single nucleotide away, making a read error possible. For the CDR3, the DNA is TGTGCCATCAGTGACCCGGGACGGCGCGGAAACATTCAGTACTTC. It yields the protein CAISDPGRRGNIQYF. This chain uses TRBV10-3 with TRBJ2-4; the D gene could be TRBD1 or TRBD2 (5 bases each). Germline loops: CDR1 ENHRY, CDR2 SYGVKD. The V end lost 3 bases, the J end lost 6 bases, and 15 bases lay between the germline ends. This CDR3 region has 15 residues.

The chain employs TRBV28 and TRBJ2-7; 8 bases match TRBD2. The V gene end was trimmed by 11 bases and the J gene end by 3 bases; junction bases not matched to a gene: 9. This CDR3 has 13 amino acids. Per germline, CDR1 MDHEN and CDR2 SYDVKM. As DNA, the CDR3 is TGTGCCTCTCGGGGGGGGGCCCTCTACGAGCAGTACTTC. Translation gives CASRGGALYEQYF. The whole variable domain, remainder taken from reference TRBV28 and TRBJ2-7, is DVKVTQSSRYLVKRTGEKVFLECVQDMDHENMFWYRQDPGLGLRLIYFSYDVKMKEKGDIPEGYSVSREKKERFSLILESASTNQTSMYLCASRGGALYEQYFGPGTRLTVT.

This clonotype was observed at least ten times. J is TRBJ2-5 and V is TRBV11-2; 11 nucleotides align to TRBD2. The closer fit of TRBJ2-7 to the DNA end suggests the J call may be wrong. CDR1 is SGHAT and CDR2 is FQNNGV in the germline V gene. The CDR3 contains 15 residues. DNA for the CDR3: TGTGCCAGCAGCTTTAGCGGGAGGGCCGCCCACGAGCAGTACTTC. It translates to CASSFSGRAAHEQYF.

This clonotype occurred a few times. The genes are TRBV18 and TRBJ2-3, with 8 bases matching TRBD2. With 5 bases clipped from V and 5 bases from J, the junction kept 12 bases outside the gene matches. Germline CDR1 KGHSH, CDR2 LQKENI. The CDR3 covers 16 residues. The CDR3 DNA reads TGTGCCAGCTCAGTGCTGCTAGCGGGTAGCGAAGATACGCAGTATTTT. Translating it yields CASSVLLAGSEDTQYF.

This clonotype was counted a few times. J is TRBJ1-5 and V is TRBV12-3 or TRBV12-4; D unclear. The CDR3 totals 12 residues. V was pared by 3 bases and J by 6 bases, with 6 bases between. CDR3 bases: TGTGCCAGCAGTTTTATGGGTCAGCCCCAGCATTTT. Residues: CASSFMGQPQHF.

The chain combines TRBV28 with TRBJ1-1; D unresolved. Germline CDR1 MDHEN, CDR2 SYDVKM. The CDR3 loop spans 15 amino acids. Trimming removed 2 bases from V and 1 base from J, with 11 bases in between. The CDR3 sequence: CASSLAKRQNTEAFF. The CDR3 nucleotides read TGTGCCAGCAGTTTAGCAAAGAGACAGAACACTGAAGCTTTCTTT.

This clonotype has just a few counts. This may come from a read error, since a much larger clone is one base off. The rearrangement joins TRBV7-9 to TRBJ2-3; no firm D call. Germline CDR1 reads SEHNR; CDR2 reads FQNEAQ (reference sequence). V lost 5 bases and J lost 6, with 6 bases in between. The CDR3 contains 11 residues. CDR3 region: CASSPMDTQYF. The CDR3 nucleotides are TGTGCCAGCAGCCCCATGGATACGCAGTATTTT.

This clonotype was seen more than once but under ten times. The gene calls are TRBV29-1 and TRBJ2-1, with D perhaps matching TRBD1 (5 bases). V was pared by 7 bases and J by 7 bases, with 14 bases between. The V gene's germline CDR1 is SQVTM and CDR2 ANQGSEA. This CDR3 is built from 12 residues. The CDR3 region has the DNA TGCAGCGAAATGGCCCAGGGAAATGAGCAGTTCTTC. Its translation is CSEMAQGNEQFF.

The chain recombines TRBV3-1 with TRBJ2-5, with 11 bases that match TRBD1. In germline, CDR1 is LGHDT, CDR2 YNNKEL (reference sequence). After removal of 5 bases from V and 9 bases from J, the junction contained 11 bases not matched to a gene. The CDR3 has 15 residues. This chain's CDR3 is CASSYRDRGLEAQYF. DNA for the CDR3: TGTGCCAGCAGCTATCGGGACAGGGGGTTGGAGGCCCAGTACTTC.

This clonotype was seen ten or more times. The chain couples TRBV4-3 to TRBJ2-5; a possible D gene is TRBD1 (5 bases). Trimming took 3 bases from V and 5 from J, leaving 10 bases between them. The germline gives CDR1 LGHNA, CDR2 YSLEER. There are 13 residues in the CDR3. The CDR3 loop is CASSQDIRETQYF. The CDR3 coding sequence is TGCGCCAGCAGCCAGGACATCCGGGAGACCCAGTACTTC.

The genes are TRBV12-3 or TRBV12-4 and TRBJ2-3, with 8 bases that match TRBD1. CDR3 length: 18 residues. V was pared by 6 bases and J by 4 bases, with 18 bases of the junction left unmatched. Here the CDR3 DNA reads TGTGCCAGCAGCCGGACAGGGCGTTTGGGGGTACGCGCAGATACGCAGTATTTT. Amino acids: CASSRTGRLGVRADTQYF.

This rearrangement joins TRBV5-6 to TRBJ2-5; 10 bases fit TRBD2. V was pared by 4 bases and J by 6 bases, with 6 bases of the junction left unmatched. Germline V lookup: CDR1 SGHDT, CDR2 YYEEEE. This CDR3 is 14 amino acids long. The CDR3 is CASSVAGGRKTQYF. The CDR3 DNA reads as TGTGCCAGCAGCGTAGCGGGGGGCAGGAAGACCCAGTACTTC.

This clonotype was counted at least ten times. V is TRBV10-3 and J is TRBJ2-4; D possibly corresponds to TRBD1 (6 bases). The germline CDR1 and CDR2 sequences are ENHRY and SYGVKD. Trimming left V 0 bases short and J 2 bases short, with 14 bases between. The CDR3 has 17 amino acids. CDR3 amino acids: CAISESTGMLTKNIQYF. CDR3 coding DNA: TGTGCCATCAGTGAGTCTACAGGGATGTTAACCAAAAACATTCAGTACTTC.

The chain links TRBV27 to TRBJ2-1; D unclear. The CDR3 has 15 amino acids. Germline V gives CDR1 MNHEY, CDR2 SMNVEV (reference sequence). Trimming pared 1 base from V and 1 base from J, leaving 8 bases between. The CDR3 is CASSLFWESYNEQFF. The DNA of the CDR3 is TGTGCCAGCAGTTTATTTTGGGAATCCTACAATGAGCAGTTCTTC.

This chain joins TRBV28 and TRBJ2-3; 9 bases line up with TRBD1. Germline assignment: CDR1 MDHEN and CDR2 SYDVKM. The CDR3 extends over 15 amino acids. The V gene end was trimmed by 5 bases and the J gene end by 5 bases; junction bases not matched to a gene: 8. Written as DNA, the CDR3 is TGTGCCAGCAGTACCCGGACAGGGGAGTTAGATACGCAGTATTTT. Its protein product is CASSTRTGELDTQYF.

The V call is TRBV12-3 or TRBV12-4, the J call TRBJ2-3, with 12 bases matching TRBD2. Trimming removed 5 bases from V and 5 bases from J; junction bases left unmatched: 11. There are 17 residues in the CDR3. The CDR3 DNA is TGTGCCAGCAGTCCCCTAGCGGGGGGGCCAGGGGAAGATACGCAGTATTTT. This gives the protein CASSPLAGGPGEDTQYF.

V is TRBV5-1 and J is TRBJ2-7; D is possibly TRBD1 (6 bases). There are 15 residues in the CDR3. The V gene's germline CDR1 is SGHRS and CDR2 YFSETQ. V lost 5 bases and J 1 base, leaving 16 bases between the germline ends. The chain's CDR3 is CASRPTGSASYEQYF. As DNA, the CDR3 is TGCGCCAGCAGACCAACAGGGTCCGCATCCTACGAGCAGTACTTC.

This chain joins TRBV5-5 and TRBJ2-5; perhaps TRBD1 as D (8 bases). The CDR3 length is 15 residues. V dropped 3 bases and J dropped 4 bases, with 16 bases sitting between them. Germline CDR1 is SGHKS and CDR2 is YYEKEE (reference sequence). The CDR3 reads CASSSPDREGETQYF. Here the CDR3 DNA reads TGTGCCAGCAGCTCTCCGGACAGGGAGGGAGAGACCCAGTACTTC.

This clonotype was counted between two and nine times. This chain's CDR3 is CASSQKVLVGADTQYF. The CDR3 bases are TGTGCCAGCAGCCAAAAAGTACTAGTTGGGGCAGATACGCAGTATTTT. The chain uses TRBV3-1 and TRBJ2-3, with TRBD2 as a possible D gene (5 bases). CDR3 size: 16 residues. Germline-derived CDR1 and CDR2 are LGHDT and YNNKEL (reference sequence). Trimming stripped 2 bases from V and 4 bases from J, with 16 bases between.